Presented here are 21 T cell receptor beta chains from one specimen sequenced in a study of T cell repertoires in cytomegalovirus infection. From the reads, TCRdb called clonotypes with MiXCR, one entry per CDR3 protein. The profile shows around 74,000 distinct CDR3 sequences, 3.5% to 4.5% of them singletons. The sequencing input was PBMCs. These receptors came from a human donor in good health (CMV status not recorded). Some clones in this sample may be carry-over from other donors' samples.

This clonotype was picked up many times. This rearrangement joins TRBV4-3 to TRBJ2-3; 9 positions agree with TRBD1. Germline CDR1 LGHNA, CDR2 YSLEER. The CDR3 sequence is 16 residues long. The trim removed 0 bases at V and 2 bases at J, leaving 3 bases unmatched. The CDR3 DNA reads TGCGCCAGCAGCCAAGAGGGACAGGGACTCACAGATACGCAGTATTTT. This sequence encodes CASSQEGQGLTDTQYF.

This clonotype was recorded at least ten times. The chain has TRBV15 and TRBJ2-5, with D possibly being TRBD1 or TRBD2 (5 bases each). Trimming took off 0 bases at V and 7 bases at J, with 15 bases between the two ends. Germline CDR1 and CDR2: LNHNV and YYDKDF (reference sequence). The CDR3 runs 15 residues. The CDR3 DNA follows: TGTGCCACCAGCAGAGATGGGGGTCCCCTGGGGACCCAGTACTTC. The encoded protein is CATSRDGGPLGTQYF.

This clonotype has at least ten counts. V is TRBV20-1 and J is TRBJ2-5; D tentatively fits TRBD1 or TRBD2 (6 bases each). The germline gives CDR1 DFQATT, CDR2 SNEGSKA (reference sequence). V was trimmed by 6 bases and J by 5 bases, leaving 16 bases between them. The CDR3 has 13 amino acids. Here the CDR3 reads CSAGAQGRETQYF. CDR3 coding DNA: TGCAGTGCCGGAGCCCAGGGGAGGGAGACCCAGTACTTC.

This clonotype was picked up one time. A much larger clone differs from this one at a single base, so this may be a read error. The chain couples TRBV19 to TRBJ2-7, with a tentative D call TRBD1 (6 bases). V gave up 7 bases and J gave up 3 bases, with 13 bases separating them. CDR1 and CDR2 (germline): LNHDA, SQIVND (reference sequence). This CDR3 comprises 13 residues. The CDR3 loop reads CASKPGHNYEQYF. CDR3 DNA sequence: TGTGCCAGTAAACCGGGACACAACTACGAGCAGTACTTC.

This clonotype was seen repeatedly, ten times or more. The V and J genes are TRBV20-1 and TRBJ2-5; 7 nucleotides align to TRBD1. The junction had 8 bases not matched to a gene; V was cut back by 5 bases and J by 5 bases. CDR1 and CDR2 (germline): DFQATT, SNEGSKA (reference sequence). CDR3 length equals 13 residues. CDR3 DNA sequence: TGCAGTGCTGAATACAGGGGTCCGGAGACCCAGTACTTC. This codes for CSAEYRGPETQYF.

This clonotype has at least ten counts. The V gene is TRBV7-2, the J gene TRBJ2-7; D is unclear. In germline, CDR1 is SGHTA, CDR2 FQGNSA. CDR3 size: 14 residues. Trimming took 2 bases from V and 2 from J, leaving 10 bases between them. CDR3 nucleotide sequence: TGTGCCAGCAGCTTATTTGGGCCCGCCTACGAGCAGTACTTC. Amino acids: CASSLFGPAYEQYF.

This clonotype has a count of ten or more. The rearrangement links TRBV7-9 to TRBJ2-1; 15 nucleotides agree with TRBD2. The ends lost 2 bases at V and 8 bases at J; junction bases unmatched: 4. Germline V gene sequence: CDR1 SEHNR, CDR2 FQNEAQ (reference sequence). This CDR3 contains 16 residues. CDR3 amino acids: CASSLPWTSGGDEQFF. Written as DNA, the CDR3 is TGTGCCAGCAGCTTACCATGGACTAGCGGGGGGGATGAGCAGTTCTTC.

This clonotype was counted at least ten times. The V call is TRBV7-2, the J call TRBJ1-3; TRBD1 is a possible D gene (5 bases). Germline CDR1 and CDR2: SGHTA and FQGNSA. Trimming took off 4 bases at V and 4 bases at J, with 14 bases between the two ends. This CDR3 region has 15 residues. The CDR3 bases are TGTGCCAGCAGCTCCCAGGGAATTGCAGGAAACACCATATATTTT. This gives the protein CASSSQGIAGNTIYF.

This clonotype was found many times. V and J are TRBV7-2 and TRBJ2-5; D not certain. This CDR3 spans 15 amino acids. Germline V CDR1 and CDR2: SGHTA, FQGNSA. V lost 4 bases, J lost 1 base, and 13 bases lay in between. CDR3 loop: CASSSHRHSQETQYF. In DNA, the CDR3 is TGTGCCAGCAGCTCACACCGGCACAGCCAAGAGACCCAGTACTTC.

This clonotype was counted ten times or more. This CDR3 is CASSMTAITDTQYF. CDR3 DNA: TGTGCCAGCAGCATGACAGCGATAACAGATACGCAGTATTTT. The gene calls are TRBV5-4 and TRBJ2-3; D possibly corresponds to TRBD1 (5 bases). Germline V CDR1 and CDR2: SGHNT, YYREEE (reference sequence). V was shortened by 4 bases and J by 3 bases, with 12 bases between the two germline ends. CDR3 length equals 14 residues.

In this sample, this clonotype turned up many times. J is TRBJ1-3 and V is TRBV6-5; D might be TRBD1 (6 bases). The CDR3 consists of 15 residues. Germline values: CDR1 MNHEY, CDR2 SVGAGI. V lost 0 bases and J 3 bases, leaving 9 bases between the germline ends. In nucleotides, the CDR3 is TGTGCCAGCAGTTACTCAACAGGGTATGGAAACACCATATATTTT. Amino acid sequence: CASSYSTGYGNTIYF.

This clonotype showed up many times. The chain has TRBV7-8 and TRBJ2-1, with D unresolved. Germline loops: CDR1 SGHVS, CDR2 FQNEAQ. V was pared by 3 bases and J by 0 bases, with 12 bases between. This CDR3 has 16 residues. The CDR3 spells CASSFHRFGSYNEQFF. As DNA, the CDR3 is TGTGCCAGCAGCTTCCATAGATTTGGCTCCTACAATGAGCAGTTCTTC.

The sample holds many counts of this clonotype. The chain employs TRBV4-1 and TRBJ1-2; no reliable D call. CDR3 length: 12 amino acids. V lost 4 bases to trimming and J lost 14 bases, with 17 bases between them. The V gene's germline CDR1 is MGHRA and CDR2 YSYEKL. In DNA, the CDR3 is TGCGCCAGCAGCCCAGGTCGGCTTGACTTTACCTTC. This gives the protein CASSPGRLDFTF.

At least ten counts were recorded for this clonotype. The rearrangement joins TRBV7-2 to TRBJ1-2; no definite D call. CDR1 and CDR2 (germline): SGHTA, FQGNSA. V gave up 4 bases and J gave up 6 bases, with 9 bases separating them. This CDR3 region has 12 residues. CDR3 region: CASSSSRNGYTF. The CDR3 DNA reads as TGTGCCAGCAGCTCCTCGAGGAATGGCTACACCTTC.

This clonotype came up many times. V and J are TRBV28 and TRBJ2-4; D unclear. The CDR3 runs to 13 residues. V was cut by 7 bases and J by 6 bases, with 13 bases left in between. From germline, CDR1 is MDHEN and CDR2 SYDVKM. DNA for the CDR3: TGTGCCAGCACCTTACCGTCGGGAAACATTCAGTACTTC. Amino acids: CASTLPSGNIQYF.

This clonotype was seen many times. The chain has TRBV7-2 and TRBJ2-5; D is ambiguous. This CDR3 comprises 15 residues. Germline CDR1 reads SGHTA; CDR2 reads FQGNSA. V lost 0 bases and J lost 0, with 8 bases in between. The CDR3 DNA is TGTGCCAGCAGCTTAGCGGTGGGGTACCAAGAGACCCAGTACTTC. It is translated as CASSLAVGYQETQYF.

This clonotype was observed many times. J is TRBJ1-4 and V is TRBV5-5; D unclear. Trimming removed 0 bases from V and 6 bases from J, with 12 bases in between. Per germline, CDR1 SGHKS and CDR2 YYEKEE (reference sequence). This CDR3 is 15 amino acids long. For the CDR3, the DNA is TGTGCCAGCAGCTTGGCCCCACCTTTGGATGAAAAACTGTTTTTT. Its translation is CASSLAPPLDEKLFF.

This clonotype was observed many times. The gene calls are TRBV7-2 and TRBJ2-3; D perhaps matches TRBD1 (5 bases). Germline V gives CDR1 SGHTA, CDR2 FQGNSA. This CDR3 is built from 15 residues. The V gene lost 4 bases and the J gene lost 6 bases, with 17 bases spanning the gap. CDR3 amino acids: CASSWGPNPADTQYF. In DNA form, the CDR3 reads TGTGCCAGCAGCTGGGGCCCAAACCCGGCGGATACGCAGTATTTT.

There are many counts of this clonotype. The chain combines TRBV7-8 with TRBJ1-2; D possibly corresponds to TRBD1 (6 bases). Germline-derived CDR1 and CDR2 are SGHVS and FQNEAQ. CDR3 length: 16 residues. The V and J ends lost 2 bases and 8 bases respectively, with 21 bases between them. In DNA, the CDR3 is TGTGCCAGCAGCTTAAGTATCTGGCAGGGGATCGGCGGCTACACCTTC. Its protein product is CASSLSIWQGIGGYTF.

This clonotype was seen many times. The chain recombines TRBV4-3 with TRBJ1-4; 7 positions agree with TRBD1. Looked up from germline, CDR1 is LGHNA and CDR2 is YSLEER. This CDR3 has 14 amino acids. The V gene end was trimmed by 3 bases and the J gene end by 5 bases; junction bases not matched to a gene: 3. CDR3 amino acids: CASSHGTVNEKLFF. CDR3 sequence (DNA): TGCGCCAGCAGCCATGGGACAGTCAATGAAAAACTGTTTTTT.

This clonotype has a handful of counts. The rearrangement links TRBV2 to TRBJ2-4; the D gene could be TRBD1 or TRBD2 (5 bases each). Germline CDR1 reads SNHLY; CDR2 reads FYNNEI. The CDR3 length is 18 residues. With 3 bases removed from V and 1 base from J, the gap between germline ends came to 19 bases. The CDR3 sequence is CASSDDLPGPGAKNIQYF. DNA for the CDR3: TGTGCCAGCAGTGACGATCTCCCGGGACCGGGGGCCAAAAACATTCAGTACTTC.